This T cell receptor beta chain stems from a study of technical replicates of blood from a handful of donors. Sequenced by immunoSEQ multiplex PCR; TCRdb stores in-frame clones only, minus some. Of 9,500 to 15,000 clones in the sample, around 91% were seen once. This TCR was sampled from a human donor in good health. Sequencing was done on a sample of PBMCs.

The CDR3: CASSSGTSGRRTDTQYF. The CDR3, as DNA: TGTGCCAGCAGCTCTGGGACTAGCGGGAGGAGGACAGATACGCAGTATTTT. V gene TRBV11-3 combines with J gene TRBJ2-3; 15 nucleotides line up with TRBD2. The CDR3 covers 17 residues. Germline values: CDR1 SGHNT, CDR2 YENEEA. J lost 3 bases, V lost 4 bases, and 5 bases had no gene match. Based on the CDR3 plus reference TRBV11-3 and TRBJ2-3, the full variable domain is EAGVVQSPRYKIIEKKQPVAFWCNPISGHNTLYWYLQNLGQGPELLIRYENEEAVDDSQLPKDRFSAERLKGVDSTLKIQPAELGDSAVYLCASSSGTSGRRTDTQYFGPGTRLTVL.